The present TCR beta chain was sequenced within a study of beta chain features in type 1 diabetes. Whole-study results and caveats: Across all four CD4+ subsets, people with type 1 diabetes showed modestly shorter TCRB CDR3s. Since sequencing was performed on cDNA, cells with high TCR expression could be over-represented.

Expressed TCRB transcripts were sequenced because the isolated RNA had all been reverse transcribed beforehand. Clones were read by immunoSEQ multiplex PCR, and TCRdb kept only the in-frame ones, dropping some. The table has about 260,000 clones, roughly two thirds seen once; the top ten hold 0.053%. V dropped 6 bases and J dropped 0; count of bases not matched to a gene: 3. CDR3 length: 13 residues. Germline V gene sequence: CDR1 SQVTM, CDR2 ANQGSEA. As concerns this clone: The antigen is not known. The same CDR3 is also encoded by other DNA sequences in this sample.

This sequence originates from a man under 40 in good health. Sequences were obtained from naive CD4+ T cells from blood. This sequence joins TRBV29-1 and TRBJ1-1; TRBD1 matches 8 bases. CDR3 nucleotides: TGCAGCGTAGGGACAGGATTGAACACTGAAGCTTTCTTT. Residues: CSVGTGLNTEAFF.